Each of the 5 T cell receptor beta chains below was sequenced from the same sample in a study of blood T cells in healthy people across ages. A second PCR of 7 to 11 cycles used a sample-barcoded 5' primer and a J-beta primer mix. One entry per CDR3 protein, called by TCRdb with MiXCR from the 5' RACE reads. Among approximately 900,000 distinct CDR3 sequences, under 35% were seen once, and the ten largest hold around 9.6%. These data are also associated with another study on T cells of mothers and their children.

The specimen sequenced was blood. These receptors came from a woman aged 35 to 49 in good health.

This chain connects TRBV20-1 to TRBJ2-3, with D maybe TRBD2 (6 bases). This CDR3 has 13 amino acids. From germline, CDR1 is DFQATT and CDR2 SNEGSKA (reference sequence). Trimming removed 1 base at V and 6 bases at J, with 11 bases between. CDR3 loop: CSARAGAGDTQYF. CDR3 bases: TGCAGTGCTAGAGCCGGGGCGGGGGATACGCAGTATTTT.

This clonotype was seen repeatedly, ten times or more. The chain links TRBV25-1 to TRBJ2-7; the match to TRBD1 covers 8 bases. CDR1 is MGHDK and CDR2 is SYGVNS in the germline V gene. Trimming at V came to 7 bases and at J to 7 bases, leaving 12 bases not matched to a gene. This CDR3 region has 14 residues. The CDR3 DNA follows: TGTGCCAGCACCTTAGGGACAGGAGGGTCAGAGCAGTACTTC. Its translation is CASTLGTGGSEQYF.

This clonotype has at least ten counts. This rearrangement joins TRBV28 to TRBJ2-7; 11 nucleotides match TRBD1. Germline loops: CDR1 MDHEN, CDR2 SYDVKM. J was trimmed by 5 bases and V by 10 bases; bases with no gene match: 13. The CDR3 extends over 15 amino acids. The CDR3 reads CATETPPGQGDEQYF. CDR3 DNA: TGTGCCACCGAAACACCCCCGGGACAGGGGGACGAGCAGTACTTC.

The chain joins TRBV20-1 to TRBJ1-5, with 10 positions matching TRBD1. CDR1 and CDR2 (germline): DFQATT, SNEGSKA (reference sequence). The V gene end was trimmed by 0 bases and the J gene end by 7 bases; junction bases not matched to a gene: 9. This CDR3 is built from 16 residues. The CDR3 loop reads CSARDPRDRGYQPQHF. CDR3 DNA sequence: TGCAGTGCTAGAGATCCCCGGGACAGGGGATACCAGCCCCAGCATTTT.

V and J are TRBV7-9 and TRBJ1-2; D possibly corresponds to TRBD1 (6 bases). Germline V gene lookup returns CDR1 SEHNR and CDR2 FQNEAQ (reference sequence). V was clipped by 5 bases and J by 8 bases, with 15 bases between them. This CDR3 comprises 13 residues. In DNA, the CDR3 is TGTGCCAGCAGCCTCGTACGGGACACGGGCTACACCTTC. It translates to CASSLVRDTGYTF.